A single sample is the source of the 9 T cell receptor beta chains below, sequenced in a study of T cell repertoires in cytomegalovirus infection. Their antigen targets remain unknown. In TCRdb, the reads were re-called with MiXCR into one record per CDR3 protein. The sample comprises about 830,000 distinct CDR3 sequences, less than 35% of which are singletons, and around 11% rests with the top ten. Material: cultured CD8+ T cells from PBMCs, obtained from culture after CMV antigen stimulation. The receptors shown here come from a human donor in good health (CMV status not recorded). Some clones in this sample may be carry-over from other donors' samples.

This clonotype was seen a few times. The chain links TRBV19 to TRBJ1-6, with D perhaps TRBD1 (6 bases). The CDR3 contains 13 residues. The V end was cut by 11 bases, the J end by 7 bases, with 15 bases between. Germline values: CDR1 LNHDA, CDR2 SQIVND (reference sequence). Here the CDR3 DNA reads TGTGCCTCCCGGGGGCGGAAGAATTCACCCCTCCACTTT. It encodes CASRGRKNSPLHF.

This clonotype has a single count. The CDR3, as DNA: TGTGCCAGCAGCCAAGACCAAACAGGGGGCTCCTACAATGAGCAGTTCTTC. It translates to CASSQDQTGGSYNEQFF. This rearrangement joins TRBV14 to TRBJ2-1; 8 bases line up with TRBD1. The V gene end was trimmed by 0 bases and the J gene end by 0 bases; junction bases not matched to a gene: 4. In germline, CDR1 is SGHDN, CDR2 FVKESK. The CDR3 sequence is 17 residues long.

There are a few counts of this clonotype. The chain combines TRBV7-9 with TRBJ1-4, with a tentative D call TRBD1 (6 bases). V was shortened by 4 bases and J by 0 bases, with 12 bases between the two germline ends. The CDR3 sequence is 16 residues long. Germline V gene data show CDR1 as SEHNR and CDR2 as FQNEAQ (reference sequence). The DNA for the CDR3 is TGTGCCAGCAGCTGGTGGGGGCACGCAACTAATGAAAAACTGTTTTTT. Protein product: CASSWWGHATNEKLFF.

This clonotype was seen more than once but under ten times. The chain has TRBV20-1 and TRBJ2-3; 9 bases map to TRBD2. V trimming: 0 bases; J trimming: 0 bases; junction bases outside the gene matches: 7. The CDR3 is 17 residues long. Looked up from germline, CDR1 is DFQATT and CDR2 is SNEGSKA (reference sequence). CDR3 sequence (DNA): TGCAGTGCTAGAGAGCTAGCGGGATATTATAGCACAGATACGCAGTATTTT. As protein: CSARELAGYYSTDTQYF.

This clonotype was detected only a few times. The V and J genes are TRBV25-1 and TRBJ1-1; D remains ambiguous. V dropped 4 bases and J dropped 0 bases, with 12 bases sitting between them. In germline, CDR1 is MGHDK, CDR2 SYGVNS. The CDR3 consists of 15 residues. This CDR3 reads CASSGPLLMNTEAFF. The CDR3 DNA reads TGTGCCAGCAGTGGTCCCCTTTTAATGAACACTGAAGCTTTCTTT.

This clonotype occurred a few times. The chain links TRBV19 to TRBJ1-1; D is uncertain. CDR1 and CDR2 from the germline V gene are LNHDA and SQIVND (reference sequence). This CDR3 region has 14 residues. The V end was cut by 3 bases, the J end by 6 bases, with 14 bases between. The DNA of the CDR3 is TGTGCCAGTAGTATTAGGGCCTTAAACGCTGAAGCTTTCTTT. Its translation is CASSIRALNAEAFF.

The genes are TRBV7-9 and TRBJ2-7, with TRBD2 matching over 7 bases. Germline V gene lookup returns CDR1 SEHNR and CDR2 FQNEAQ (reference sequence). The CDR3 extends over 15 amino acids. J was trimmed by 3 bases and V by 5 bases; bases with no gene match: 10. In DNA form, the CDR3 reads TGTGCCAGCAGCCCGGGGGAGGGGATTAGCTACGAGCAGTACTTC. It yields the protein CASSPGEGISYEQYF.

The V gene is TRBV5-1, the J gene TRBJ2-1; D call uncertain. The V gene lost 2 bases and the J gene lost 2 bases, with 11 bases spanning the gap. The CDR3 has 15 residues. From germline, CDR1 is SGHRS and CDR2 YFSETQ. The CDR3 protein is CASSLSPKPYNEQFF. The CDR3 DNA is TGCGCCAGCAGCTTAAGCCCTAAGCCCTACAATGAGCAGTTCTTC.

The chain uses TRBV6-1 and TRBJ1-5; no clear D gene. Germline lookup yields CDR1 MNHNS and CDR2 SASEGT. The CDR3 loop spans 13 amino acids. V was clipped by 9 bases and J by 2 bases, with 11 bases between them. In DNA form, the CDR3 reads TGTGCCAGTACCTGGGGAGGCAATCAGCCCCAGCATTTT. Residues: CASTWGGNQPQHF.